The rows below give T cell receptor beta chains drawn from one sample of a study of T cells in narcolepsy. TCRdb keeps only in-frame clones here, not all; method: immunoSEQ multiplex PCR. The repertoire holds about 35,000 clones, over 80% seen once, with 1.1% in the top ten. The sample taken for sequencing was memory (CD45RA-) CD4+ T cells from blood. The receptors shown here come from a human donor in good health. The CDR3 runs from the conserved cysteine through the conserved F or W. D genes are given only for firm matches. Clone size, where shown, is once, few, many, or a class for clones that have expanded.

TRBD1,.,TRBJ2-3,TRBV19,CASSNRDRGTVYTQYF,TGTGCCAGTAGTAACCGAGACAGGGGTACCGTTTATACGCAGTATTTT
.,.,TRBJ1-1,TRBV5-1,CASSLSPGRDTEAFF,TGCGCCAGCAGCTTGAGTCCAGGGAGGGACACTGAAGCTTTCTTT
TRBD2,.,TRBJ2-7,TRBV5-1,CASSQGGLAGGRGYEQYF,TGCGCCAGCAGCCAGGGGGGACTAGCGGGAGGGAGGGGCTACGAGCAGTACTTC
TRBD1,.,TRBJ1-2,TRBV28,CASSYSGGGFYGYTF,TGTGCCAGCAGTTACTCAGGGGGAGGATTCTATGGCTACACCTTC
TRBD1,.,TRBJ2-7,TRBV4-3,CASSQSEGTGGYEQYF,TGCGCCAGCAGCCAATCGGAAGGGACAGGGGGCTACGAGCAGTACTTC
.,once,TRBJ2-1,TRBV4-3,CASSETLGGRRQFF,TGCGCCAGCAGCGAAACTCTGGGGGGTCGGAGGCAGTTCTTC
TRBD1,.,TRBJ2-7,TRBV6-1,CASRPVDRVHEQYF,TGTGCCAGCAGACCTGTAGACAGGGTCCACGAGCAGTACTTC
TRBD2,.,TRBJ2-3,TRBV4-2,CASSQGVAGGTDTQYF,TGTGCCAGCAGCCAGGGGGTGGCGGGGGGCACAGATACGCAGTATTTT
TRBD1,once,TRBJ2-5,TRBV29-1,CSVGAQGTRETQYF,TGCAGCGTTGGGGCACAGGGGACCCGAGAGACCCAGTACTTC
.,.,TRBJ2-1,TRBV19,CASSMIGSLEQFF,TGTGCCAGTAGTATGATTGGCTCATTAGAGCAGTTCTTC
.,once,TRBJ1-3,TRBV6-6,CASSPLLGSGNTIYF,TGTGCCAGCAGCCCCCTTCTTGGCTCTGGAAACACCATATATTTT
.,.,TRBJ1-1,TRBV19,CASRFSGRSTEAFF,TGTGCCAGTAGGTTCAGTGGGAGGAGCACTGAAGCTTTCTTT
.,once,TRBJ2-7,TRBV5-4,CASSLGTLSSYEQYF,TGTGCCAGCAGCTTGGGTACTCTTTCCTCCTACGAGCAGTACTTC
TRBD1,.,TRBJ1-2,TRBV15,CATSRVGQGYGYTF,TGTGCCACCAGCAGAGTGGGACAGGGTTATGGCTACACCTTC
.,once,TRBJ2-3,TRBV11-3,CASSLGGTDTQYF,TGTGCCAGCAGCTTAGGGGGCACAGATACGCAGTATTTT
.,.,TRBJ2-3,TRBV2,CASSQTGRDTQYF,TGTGCCAGCAGCCAAACAGGTCGGGATACGCAGTATTTT
TRBD1,few,TRBJ2-3,TRBV5-4,CASSSVDRGRDTQYF,TGTGCCAGCAGCTCAGTAGACAGGGGGAGGGATACGCAGTATTTT
TRBD2,.,TRBJ2-7,TRBV5-1,CASSLGGRASYEQYF,TGCGCCAGCAGCCTAGGCGGGAGGGCCTCCTACGAGCAGTACTTC
TRBD2,.,TRBJ2-5,TRBV14,CASSQGASGRQETQYF,TGTGCCAGCAGCCAAGGAGCCAGCGGGAGGCAAGAGACCCAGTACTTC
.,.,TRBJ1-6,TRBV9,CASSLGRASYNSPLHF,TGTGCCAGCAGCCTGGGACGGGCCTCCTATAATTCACCCCTCCACTTT
.,.,TRBJ1-6,TRBV28,CASSLAGSPLHF,TGTGCCAGCAGTTTAGCCGGATCACCCCTCCACTTT
.,.,TRBJ1-2,TRBV28,CAIGRQVGYGYTF,TGTGCCATCGGTCGACAGGTCGGCTATGGCTACACCTTC
.,.,TRBJ2-7,TRBV21-1,CASSKGREVYLVEQYF,TGTGCCAGCAGCAAAGGTAGGGAGGTCTACCTGGTAGAGCAGTACTTC
.,.,TRBJ1-2,TRBV5-1,CASSLEGPDYGYTF,TGCGCCAGCAGCTTGGAAGGACCAGACTATGGCTACACCTTC
TRBD2,.,TRBJ2-1,TRBV11-1,CASSLGEGSYNEQFF,TGTGCCAGCAGCTTAGGGGAGGGGTCCTACAATGAGCAGTTCTTC
.,.,TRBJ1-5,TRBV18,CASSPVRETYSNQPQHF,TGTGCCAGCTCACCAGTTAGGGAAACCTATAGCAATCAGCCCCAGCATTTT
.,.,TRBJ2-5,TRBV5-1,CASSLQGYQETQYF,TGCGCCAGCAGCTTGCAAGGGTACCAAGAGACCCAGTACTTC
.,.,TRBJ2-7,TRBV5-1,CASSLEGSSYEQYF,TGCGCCAGCAGCTTGGAAGGGAGCTCCTACGAGCAGTACTTC
TRBD1,once,TRBJ1-2,TRBV5-5,CASSPGTGGGNPYGYTF,TGTGCCAGCAGCCCAGGGACAGGGGGCGGAAACCCCTATGGCTACACCTTC
.,.,TRBJ2-7,TRBV19,CASSIWQGGEQYF,TGTGCCAGTAGTATATGGCAGGGAGGCGAGCAGTACTTC
TRBD1,.,TRBJ1-5,TRBV9,CASSVEDRGDQPQHF,TGTGCCAGCAGCGTAGAGGACAGGGGGGATCAGCCCCAGCATTTT
TRBD2,.,TRBJ2-3,TRBV6-5,CASSYRGGGTDTQYF,TGTGCCAGCAGTTATCGGGGGGGCGGGACAGATACGCAGTATTTT
.,.,TRBJ1-4,TRBV10-3,CAISVGPGDEKLFF,TGTGCCATCAGTGTCGGGCCGGGGGATGAAAAACTGTTTTTT
TRBD1,once,TRBJ2-7,TRBV2,CASSRQGSYEQYF,TGTGCCAGCAGCCGACAGGGCTCCTACGAGCAGTACTTC
TRBD2,.,TRBJ2-2,TRBV19,CASSITLRLAGTGELFF,TGTGCCAGTAGTATAACCCTCCGACTAGCGGGGACCGGGGAGCTGTTTTTT
TRBD2,.,TRBJ2-1,TRBV11-2,CASSLVAGNSYNEQFF,TGTGCCAGCAGCTTAGTAGCGGGAAACTCCTACAATGAGCAGTTCTTC